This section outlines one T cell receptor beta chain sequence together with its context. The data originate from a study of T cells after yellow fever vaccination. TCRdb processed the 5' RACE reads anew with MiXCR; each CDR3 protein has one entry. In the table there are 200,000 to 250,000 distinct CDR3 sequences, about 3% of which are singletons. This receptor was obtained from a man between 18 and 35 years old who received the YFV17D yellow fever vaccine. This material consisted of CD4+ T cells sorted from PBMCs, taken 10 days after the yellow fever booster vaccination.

CDR3 region: CASSFLAEYNEQFF. The DNA for the CDR3 is TGTGCCAGCAGCTTTCTAGCGGAATACAATGAGCAGTTCTTC. The chain is built from TRBV7-2 and TRBJ2-1; 7 positions match TRBD2. Germline trimming cut 3 bases from V and 4 bases from J; bases unmatched to any gene: 3. The CDR3 is made up of 14 amino acids. CDR1 and CDR2 from the germline V gene are SGHTA and FQGNSA.